This is a list of T cell receptor beta chains from one sample in a study of blood T cell repertoires in COVID-19. Some clones are missing from TCRdb's copy, which holds only in-frame ones; the method was immunoSEQ multiplex PCR. Of some 260,000 clones listed, over 75% were seen once; the top ten hold 1.5% to 2%. Specimen: PBMCs or T cells enriched from blood (not recorded which). The receptors were gathered from a man aged 35-49 years who had recovered from COVID-19. The CDR3 runs from the conserved cysteine through the conserved F or W. The order of the fields is J gene, clone size, D gene, V gene, CDR3 protein, CDR3 DNA. The D gene is left open where the match is weak. Clone size is shown for a subset of rows, as once, few, many or a class of expanded clone.

TRBJ1-1,.,.,TRBV27,CASSLQGVGTEAFF,TGTGCCAGCAGTTTACAAGGGGTAGGGACTGAAGCTTTCTTT
TRBJ1-1,.,.,TRBV7-9,CASSLGQADTEAFF,TGTGCCAGCAGCTTAGGACAAGCGGACACTGAAGCTTTCTTT
TRBJ1-2,.,.,TRBV20-1,CSARIVGYTF,TGCAGTGCTAGGATAGTGGGCTACACCTTC
TRBJ1-3,.,.,TRBV3-1/TRBV3-2,CASSQVVRGAGNTIYF,TGTGCCAGCAGCCAAGTAGTCCGGGGGGCCGGAAACACCATATATTTT
TRBJ1-2,once,.,TRBV3-1/TRBV3-2,CASSQDEWGGYGYTF,TGTGCCAGCAGCCAAGACGAATGGGGAGGATATGGCTACACCTTC
TRBJ2-3,few,TRBD2,TRBV7-2,CASSLTSGSQDTQYF,TGTGCCAGCAGCTTGACTAGCGGGAGTCAAGATACGCAGTATTTT
TRBJ2-7,.,.,TRBV18,CASSRALEVEQYF,TGTGCCAGCTCACGCGCACTTGAGGTTGAGCAGTACTTC
TRBJ1-4,many,TRBD1,TRBV7-9,CASSLAGTGLEKLFF,TGTGCCAGCAGCTTAGCCGGGACAGGCCTTGAAAAACTGTTTTTT
TRBJ1-3,.,.,TRBV12-3/TRBV12-4,CASSPLNTIYF,TGTGCCAGCAGCCCACTAAACACCATATATTTT
TRBJ2-1,.,TRBD2,TRBV5-1,CASTRTSGGNEQFF,TGCGCCAGCACGAGGACTAGCGGGGGGAATGAGCAGTTCTTC
TRBJ1-5,.,.,TRBV21-1,CASGNPGQGAEFSNQPQHF,TGTGCCAGTGGGAACCCGGGACAGGGGGCAGAATTTAGCAATCAGCCCCAGCATTTT
TRBJ1-5,few,.,TRBV18,CASSPRSSSNQPQHF,TGTGCCAGCTCACCACGATCCAGTAGCAATCAGCCCCAGCATTTT
TRBJ2-3,once,.,TRBV6-5,CASSQGGVTQYF,TGTGCCAGCAGCCAGGGCGGGGTTACGCAGTATTTT
TRBJ2-2,.,TRBD2,TRBV5-1,CASSSTSVGTGELFF,TGCGCCAGCAGTTCTACTAGCGTGGGTACCGGGGAGCTGTTTTTT
TRBJ2-5,few,TRBD2,TRBV30,CAWNRRTSGRAEGTQYF,TGTGCCTGGAACCGCAGGACTAGCGGGAGGGCAGAAGGGACCCAGTACTTC
TRBJ2-5,.,TRBD1,TRBV3-1/TRBV3-2,CASSHRQGERRKGQETQYF,TGTGCCAGCAGCCATCGACAGGGAGAGAGACGGAAGGGCCAAGAGACCCAGTACTTC
TRBJ1-2,.,.,TRBV7-2,CASSSSIQGPRGYTF,TGTGCCAGCAGCAGTTCGATACAGGGACCCCGGGGCTACACCTTC
TRBJ1-4,.,.,TRBV15,CATSRFGGVLEKLFF,TGTGCCACCAGCAGGTTCGGGGGGGTTCTCGAAAAACTGTTTTTT
TRBJ1-5,.,TRBD1,TRBV5-6,CASSFGTGYSNQPQHF,TGTGCCAGCAGCTTTGGGACAGGTTATAGCAATCAGCCCCAGCATTTT
TRBJ1-1,.,.,TRBV29-1,CSVEEGQGTEAFF,TGCAGCGTTGAGGAGGGGCAGGGTACTGAAGCTTTCTTT
TRBJ1-1,once,.,TRBV7-2,CASSFGTTNTEAFF,TGTGCCAGCAGCTTCGGGACAACGAACACTGAAGCTTTCTTT
TRBJ1-4,.,.,TRBV19,CASSEGAPSEKLFF,TGTGCCAGTAGTGAGGGAGCCCCAAGTGAAAAACTGTTTTTT
TRBJ2-1,.,.,TRBV2,CASSERDRLLNEQFF,TGTGCCAGCAGTGAGCGGGACAGATTATTGAATGAGCAGTTCTTC
TRBJ2-7,.,.,TRBV12-3/TRBV12-4,CASRRGALYEQYF,TGTGCCAGCAGACGCGGGGCCCTCTACGAGCAGTACTTC